These 12 T cell receptor beta chains were all obtained from the same sample, sequenced in a study of CXCR3-negative and CXCR3-positive naive CD8 T cells. cDNA libraries for TRB were generated by 5' RACE incorporating UMI labels. TCRdb reprocessed the 5' RACE reads and stores each CDR3 protein as one record, lacking DNA. This table holds about 130,000 distinct CDR3 sequences. The sample comprised naive CXCR3- CD8+ T cells from blood. Noted subset: CD45RO-CCR7+CD27+CD95- naive CD8+ T cells lacking CXCR3 (TNR3-). The receptor source for this set is a human donor in good health. Some clones in this sample may be carry-over from other donors' samples.

The rearrangement links TRBV25-1 to TRBJ2-5; TCRdb calls TRBD2, which cannot be checked without DNA. This CDR3 comprises 17 residues. Germline lookup yields CDR1 MGHDK and CDR2 SYGVNS. The CDR3 is CASSELGLAGGEETQYF.

The chain has TRBV29-1 and TRBJ2-2; TCRdb lists TRBD1, though no DNA is available to test this call. The CDR3 loop spans 15 amino acids. Germline CDR1 SQVTM, CDR2 ANQGSEA. CDR3 protein: CSVDGGQGSTGELFF.

This chain links TRBV7-6 with TRBJ2-1; TCRdb reports TRBD2, a call that lacks DNA to check it against. Germline assignment: CDR1 SGHVS and CDR2 FNYEAQ. The CDR3 contains 17 residues. CDR3 in amino acids: CASSSPIQGPSNNEQFF.

The rearrangement joins TRBV29-1 to TRBJ2-7; lacking DNA, the TRBD1 call made by TCRdb goes unchecked. Germline CDR1 and CDR2: SQVTM and ANQGSEA. The CDR3 sequence is 17 residues long. This chain's CDR3 is CSVGPGTGKYKVYEQYF.

The V and J genes are TRBV28 and TRBJ2-1. This CDR3 comprises 12 residues. In germline, CDR1 is MDHEN, CDR2 SYDVKM. The CDR3 here is CASSTNYNEQFF. The full variable domain, completed using reference TRBV28 and TRBJ2-1, is DVKVTQSSRYLVKRTGEKVFLECVQDMDHENMFWYRQDPGLGLRLIYFSYDVKMKEKGDIPEGYSVSREKKERFSLILESASTNQTSMYLCASSTNYNEQFFGPGTRLTVL.

The rearrangement joins TRBV19 to TRBJ1-1. The CDR3 runs to 12 residues. CDR1 and CDR2 (germline): LNHDA, SQIVND (reference sequence). CDR3 amino acids: CASIWQGGVAFF.

The chain couples TRBV19 to TRBJ2-5. Germline V gene lookup returns CDR1 LNHDA and CDR2 SQIVND (reference sequence). This CDR3 contains 15 residues. The CDR3 spells CASSRGYSREETQYF.

The V call is TRBV4-3, the J call TRBJ1-2; checking the TCRdb D call of TRBD1 is not possible without DNA. This CDR3 spans 15 amino acids. Germline CDR1 reads LGHNA; CDR2 reads YSLEER. CDR3 residues: CASSQQRTGSTGYTF.

This chain connects TRBV30 to TRBJ2-7. The length of the CDR3 is 12 residues. Germline V CDR1 and CDR2: GTSNPN, SVGIG (reference sequence). Here the CDR3 reads CAWSVLGYEQYF.

This chain connects TRBV14 to TRBJ1-1; there is no DNA to check the TCRdb D call of TRBD1. Germline CDR1 reads SGHDN; CDR2 reads FVKESK. The CDR3 length is 15 residues. This CDR3 is CASSQDEGEIAEAFF.

This rearrangement joins TRBV4-1 to TRBJ2-7; TCRdb gives TRBD1 as the D gene, but with no DNA this cannot be confirmed. CDR3 length equals 13 residues. The V gene's germline CDR1 is MGHRA and CDR2 YSYEKL. The CDR3 spells CASSRMTDNEQYF.

This rearrangement joins TRBV7-3 to TRBJ2-3; no DNA is available, so the TRBD2 call from TCRdb remains unchecked. This CDR3 comprises 14 residues. Germline lookup yields CDR1 SGHTA and CDR2 FQGTGA. The CDR3 loop is CASSRGLAGDTQYF.